This entry features one T cell receptor (beta chain) sequence. Its target is unknown. Germline loops: CDR1 LGHNT, CDR2 FRNRAP. Trimming took 2 bases from V and 4 from J, leaving 8 bases between them. The CDR3 spans 13 residues. The sample belongs to a study of cytomegalovirus exposure and HLA in healthy donors. Study-wide results and caveats: As was reported, the classifier diagnosed cytomegalovirus status with high specificity and sensitivity. A list of roughly 180 TCR beta chains associated with cytomegalovirus was given.

In the PCR, 60 Vbeta and 13 Jbeta primers were used. As originally analysed: Counted up in a later analysis, unique TCR beta chains came to 65 million to 100 million, with 9.5 million to 13 million shared. Here immunoSEQ multiplex PCR was the method, and the copy in TCRdb shows in-frame clones only, minus some. V and J calls and clone size are as listed in that table; D and trimming were resolved from the DNA. The table lists 99,000 or so clones, 60% to 85% of them singletons. The gene calls are TRBV12-5 and TRBJ2-5; no definite D call. The sequence was obtained from a man aged 55 to 70 in good health and CMV-seropositive. The sequenced sample was PBMCs. DNA for the CDR3: TGTGCTAGTGGTTTGACCCCAGGAGAGACCCAGTACTTC. This translates into CASGLTPGETQYF. The full variable domain, with the rest looked up from reference TRBV12-5 and TRBJ2-5, is DARVTQTPRHKVTEMGQEVTMRCQPILGHNTVFWYRQTMMQGLELLAYFRNRAPLDDSGMPKDRFSAEMPDATLATLKIQPSEPRDSAVYFCASGLTPGETQYFGPGTRLLVL.